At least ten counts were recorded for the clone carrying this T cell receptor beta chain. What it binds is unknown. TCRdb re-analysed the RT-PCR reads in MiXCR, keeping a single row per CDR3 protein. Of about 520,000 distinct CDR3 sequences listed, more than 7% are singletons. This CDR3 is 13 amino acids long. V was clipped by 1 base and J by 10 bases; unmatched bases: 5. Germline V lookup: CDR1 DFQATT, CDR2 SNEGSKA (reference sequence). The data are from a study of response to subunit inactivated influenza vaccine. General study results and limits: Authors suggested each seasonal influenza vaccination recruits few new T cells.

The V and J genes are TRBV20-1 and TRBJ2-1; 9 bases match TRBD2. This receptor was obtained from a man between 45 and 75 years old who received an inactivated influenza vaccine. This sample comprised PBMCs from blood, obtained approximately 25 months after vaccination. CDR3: CSARVAGAIEQFF. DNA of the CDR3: TGCAGTGCTAGAGTAGCGGGAGCGATCGAGCAGTTCTTC.